One and the same sample provided the 20 T cell receptor beta chains below, sequenced in a study of blood T cell repertoires in COVID-19 (TCRdb year 2020). Receptors were amplified or captured by the immunoSEQ multiplex PCR assay. TCRdb took over this immuneACCESS table, retaining in-frame rearrangements with V and J assigned. Such tables are incomplete; in checked studies, under half of the missing clones stem from an unresolved V gene, and the remainder is unexplained. This sample lists over 100,000 clones; approximately 88% were detected once. In total, the top ten clones hold 10% of the sample. Sequences were obtained from peripheral blood. These receptors were obtained from a man aged 50-59 years with acute or convalescent COVID-19.

V and J are TRBV9 and TRBJ2-3, with 8 bases fitting TRBD2. The CDR3 length is 15 residues. The V gene's germline CDR1 is SGDLS and CDR2 YYNGEE. The trim removed 4 bases at V and 0 bases at J, leaving 4 bases unmatched. The CDR3 protein is CASSSIAGSTDTQYF. The CDR3 nucleotides are TGTGCCAGCAGCTCCATAGCGGGAAGCACAGATACGCAGTATTTT.

This clone was seen only a few times. The rearrangement links TRBV13 to TRBJ1-6; weak D call: TRBD1 (5 bases). Germline CDR1 is PRHDT and CDR2 is FYEKMQ (reference sequence). With 1 base removed from V and 6 bases from J, the gap between germline ends came to 10 bases. This CDR3 is 15 amino acids long. CDR3 region: CASSLEPRGNSPLHF. The CDR3 region has the DNA TGTGCCAGCAGCTTAGAGCCAAGGGGTAATTCACCCCTCCACTTT.

This clone turned up a few times. An end of the junction does not agree with germline; a read error may underlie this. The chain employs TRBV18 and TRBJ1-6, with D unresolved. The CDR3 runs to 13 residues. Germline V lookup: CDR1 KGHSH, CDR2 LQKENI. CDR3 DNA: TGTGCCAGCTCACCGGCGGGTAATTCTCCCCTCCACTTT. Amino acids: CASSPAGNSPLHF.

The sample holds a few counts of this clone. The V and J genes are TRBV5-1 and TRBJ2-2; 7 bases match TRBD2. Germline V gene data show CDR1 as SGHRS and CDR2 as YFSETQ. This CDR3 spans 13 amino acids. V trimming: 7 bases; J trimming: 4 bases; junction bases outside the gene matches: 4. The DNA of the CDR3 is TGCGCCAGCGGGAGGGCGGGCACCGGGGAGCTGTTTTTT. It specifies CASGRAGTGELFF. The full variable domain, its missing parts supplied by reference TRBV5-1 and TRBJ2-2, is KAGVTQTPRYLIKTRGQQVTLSCSPISGHRSVSWYQQTPGQGLQFLFEYFSETQRNKGNFPGRFSGRQFSNSRSEMNVSTLELGDSALYLCASGRAGTGELFFGEGSRLTVL.

The chain links TRBV19 to TRBJ1-2; no clear D. Germline CDR1 is LNHDA and CDR2 is SQIVND (reference sequence). The V and J ends lost 5 bases and 0 bases respectively, with 19 bases between them. The CDR3 extends over 17 amino acids. CDR3 residues: CASSSARPSRTNYGYTF. The CDR3 DNA reads as TGTGCCAGTAGTTCAGCGCGACCGAGTCGAACTAACTATGGCTACACCTTC.

This clone was found once. The chain recombines TRBV3-1 (or the pseudogene TRBV3-2) with TRBJ2-5; D uncertain. The CDR3 is 15 residues long. CDR1 and CDR2 (germline): LGHDT, YNNKEL (reference sequence). V lost 3 bases to trimming and J lost 5 bases, with 16 bases between them. The DNA of the CDR3 is TGTGCCAGCAGCCACGGCGGAACCATAAGGGAGACCCAGTACTTC. This translates into CASSHGGTIRETQYF.

The chain uses TRBV27 and TRBJ2-1, with TRBD2 matching 12 bases. Germline V gene data show CDR1 as MNHEY and CDR2 as SMNVEV (reference sequence). This CDR3 has 17 residues. Trimming took 4 bases from V and 5 from J; bases not matched to a gene: 9. CDR3 in DNA: TGTGCCAGCAGTTCATATACTAGCGGGAGGATCAACAATGAGCAGTTCTTC. This sequence encodes CASSSYTSGRINNEQFF.

This chain uses TRBV29-1 with TRBJ2-3; unclear D gene. Trimming removed 3 bases from V and 0 bases from J, with 4 bases in between. CDR1 and CDR2 (germline): SQVTM, ANQGSEA. The CDR3 is 12 amino acids. CDR3 region: CSVDPSTDTQYF. The CDR3 region has the DNA TGCAGCGTTGATCCGAGCACAGATACGCAGTATTTT.

The chain combines TRBV19 with TRBJ1-5, with 8 bases fitting TRBD1. Germline V CDR1 and CDR2: LNHDA, SQIVND (reference sequence). This CDR3 has 15 residues. V shed 3 bases and J 5 bases; nucleotides not matched to a gene: 6. CDR3 nucleotides: TGTGCCAGTAGTATCGACGGCAGGGGGCATCAGCCCCAGCATTTT. It specifies CASSIDGRGHQPQHF.

The rearrangement joins TRBV5-1 to TRBJ1-1; tentatively, D is TRBD1 (5 bases). Looked up from germline, CDR1 is SGHRS and CDR2 is YFSETQ. V was trimmed by 2 bases and J by 7 bases, leaving 9 bases between them. CDR3 size: 12 residues. In DNA form, the CDR3 reads TGCGCCAGCAGCTTAGACAGTTTTGAAGCTTTCTTT. This codes for CASSLDSFEAFF.

The chain links TRBV5-1 to TRBJ1-5; TRBD1 is a possible D gene (6 bases). The length of the CDR3 is 15 residues. Trimming cost V 4 bases and J 7 bases, with 18 bases left between them. Germline lookup yields CDR1 SGHRS and CDR2 YFSETQ. This CDR3 is CASSVIGGAGQPQHF. Here the CDR3 DNA reads TGCGCCAGCAGCGTCATAGGGGGGGCTGGGCAGCCCCAGCATTTT.

This chain connects TRBV6-4 to TRBJ1-2, with D perhaps matching TRBD1 (6 bases). Trimming took off 4 bases at V and 8 bases at J, with 8 bases between the two ends. Germline V gives CDR1 MRHNA, CDR2 SNTAGT. There are 11 residues in the CDR3. CDR3 nucleotides: TGTGCCAGCAGTGCAGGGGCAGGCTACACCTTC. Translating gives CASSAGAGYTF.

The chain couples TRBV9 to TRBJ1-5; a weak D match, TRBD1 (5 bases). The CDR3 has 13 residues. Germline loops: CDR1 SGDLS, CDR2 YYNGEE. Trimming removed 4 bases from V and 3 bases from J, with 8 bases in between. This CDR3 is CASSRGLNQPQHF. CDR3 bases: TGTGCCAGCAGCAGGGGCCTCAATCAGCCCCAGCATTTT.

The V call is TRBV6-6, the J call TRBJ2-3; a weak D match, TRBD1 (5 bases). The CDR3 loop spans 13 amino acids. Trimming shortened V by 0 bases and J by 14 bases, and 15 bases separated the two germline ends. Looked up from germline, CDR1 is MNHNY and CDR2 is SVGAGI (reference sequence). Here the CDR3 DNA reads TGTGCCAGCAGTTACTCCCCAAAACAGGCTCCGTATTTT. It yields the protein CASSYSPKQAPYF.

The rearrangement links TRBV5-1 to TRBJ2-3; 9 nucleotides agree with TRBD1. The CDR3 runs 15 residues. J was trimmed by 3 bases and V by 0 bases; bases with no gene match: 2. The germline V gene has CDR1 SGHRS and CDR2 YFSETQ. DNA of the CDR3: TGCGCCAGCAGCTTGGGGGGACAGGGTACAGATACGCAGTATTTT. Its translation is CASSLGGQGTDTQYF.

The CDR3 nucleotides read TGCGCCAGCAGCGCAGGGCCCATGAACACTGAAGCTTTCTTT. This sequence encodes CASSAGPMNTEAFF. The chain has TRBV5-1 and TRBJ1-1; D may be TRBD1 (5 bases). The CDR3 sequence is 14 residues long. CDR1 and CDR2 from the germline V gene are SGHRS and YFSETQ. V was trimmed by 4 bases and J by 0 bases, leaving 10 bases between them.

The chain joins TRBV6-5 to TRBJ1-2; possibly TRBD1 for D (6 bases). Germline assignment: CDR1 MNHEY and CDR2 SVGAGI. The CDR3 is made up of 13 amino acids. Trimming left V 5 bases short and J 2 bases short, with 9 bases between. The CDR3 DNA reads TGTGCCAGCAGTAACAGGGTAAACTATGGCTACACCTTC. Encoded protein: CASSNRVNYGYTF.

V gene TRBV29-1 combines with J gene TRBJ2-7; the match to TRBD1 covers 7 bases. CDR1 SQVTM and CDR2 ANQGSEA come from the germline V gene. There are 14 residues in the CDR3. Trimming cost V 7 bases and J 0 bases; bases outside gene matches: 9. The DNA for the CDR3 is TGCAGCGCTAGTCACCGGGACAGCTCCTACGAGCAGTACTTC. It specifies CSASHRDSSYEQYF.

The J gene is TRBJ2-7, the V gene TRBV3-1 (or the pseudogene TRBV3-2); D perhaps matches TRBD2 (5 bases). The CDR3 spans 14 residues. The V end lost 6 bases, the J end lost 2 bases, and 14 bases lay between the germline ends. CDR1 is LGHDT and CDR2 is YNNKEL in the germline V gene (reference sequence). The CDR3 is CASSPGSIPYEQYF. In DNA form, the CDR3 reads TGTGCCAGCAGTCCGGGGAGCATCCCCTACGAGCAGTACTTC.

The rearrangement joins TRBV9 to TRBJ1-2, with 7 bases aligning to TRBD1. The germline V gene encodes CDR1 SGDLS and CDR2 YYNGEE. After removal of 4 bases from V and 7 bases from J, the junction contained 13 bases not matched to a gene. The CDR3 totals 15 residues. The CDR3 loop reads CASSYGTEPVGGYTF. The CDR3 DNA reads as TGTGCCAGCAGCTATGGGACAGAGCCAGTGGGTGGCTACACCTTC.